This T cell receptor beta chain was sequenced for a study of OX40 agonist ivuxolimab in advanced cancers. Study at large: Hepatocellular carcinoma, melanoma, renal cell or head and neck cancer was diagnosed in the dose-escalation patients. Those enrolled were 80% to 85% male, with a mean age of around 57 years and ages from roughly 20 to 85.

Germline values: CDR1 SGHRS, CDR2 YFSETQ. This CDR3 is built from 16 residues. Trimming removed 4 bases from V and 6 bases from J; junction bases left unmatched: 13. Method: immunoSEQ multiplex PCR; TCRdb's copy keeps in-frame clones and lacks some. This repertoire shows around 140,000 clones, 90% to 95% found once; its top ten account for more than 0.8%. Here the sequenced sample was CD4+ or CD8+ T cells sorted from blood, taken in a trial of the OX40 agonist ivuxolimab. The chain uses TRBV5-1 and TRBJ1-2; 9 bases agree with TRBD1. This sequence originates from an adult with an advanced solid tumor such as melanoma, head and neck, liver or kidney cancer. The CDR3 sequence is CASSRTGGPRVDGYTF. Here the CDR3 DNA reads TGCGCCAGCAGCCGCACAGGGGGCCCACGTGTGGATGGCTACACCTTC.